These T cell receptor beta chains were read from a single sample in a study of cytomegalovirus exposure and HLA in healthy donors. Generated by immunoSEQ multiplex PCR, the TCRdb table keeps only in-frame clones and is missing some. The sample has approximately 120,000 clones; over 65% are singletons. The specimen was PBMCs. These receptors were obtained from a middle-aged man in good health and CMV-seronegative. Both conserved end residues are part of each CDR3. A D gene is named only where the DNA matches it firmly. Clone size, where shown, is once, few, many, or a class for clones that have expanded.

j_gene: TRBJ2-1; v_gene: TRBV18; abundance: NA; d_gene: NA; CDR3nt: TGTGCCAGCTCACCAATACAGCACAATGAGCAGTTCTTC; CDR3aa: CASSPIQHNEQFF
j_gene: TRBJ2-7; v_gene: TRBV7-2; abundance: NA; d_gene: TRBD1; CDR3nt: TGTGCCAGCAGCCATCCCGACAGGGCCAACGAGCAGTACTTC; CDR3aa: CASSHPDRANEQYF
j_gene: TRBJ1-1; v_gene: TRBV5-4; abundance: few; d_gene: NA; CDR3nt: TGTGCCAGCAGCTTGGCGGGGAACACTGAAGCTTTCTTT; CDR3aa: CASSLAGNTEAFF
j_gene: TRBJ2-2; v_gene: TRBV4-1; abundance: NA; d_gene: TRBD1; CDR3nt: TGCGCCAGCAGCTCTAGCTCTCCCACCGGGACAGGGGATCACACCGGGGAGCTGTTTTTT; CDR3aa: CASSSSSPTGTGDHTGELFF
j_gene: TRBJ2-1; v_gene: TRBV10-3; abundance: NA; d_gene: NA; CDR3nt: TGTGCCATCAGTGAAGAACAGCCCAATGAGCAGTTCTTC; CDR3aa: CAISEEQPNEQFF
j_gene: TRBJ1-1; v_gene: TRBV20-1; abundance: NA; d_gene: NA; CDR3nt: TGCAGTGCATCAGGGGTTAGTGAAGCTTTCTTT; CDR3aa: CSASGVSEAFF
j_gene: TRBJ1-1; v_gene: TRBV27; abundance: once; d_gene: TRBD1; CDR3nt: TGTGCCAGCAGTGGAAATACAGGGGGGATGAACACTGAAGCTTTCTTT; CDR3aa: CASSGNTGGMNTEAFF
j_gene: TRBJ2-3; v_gene: TRBV20-1; abundance: NA; d_gene: NA; CDR3nt: TGCAGTGCTAGTGTCGCAGATACGCAGTATTTT; CDR3aa: CSASVADTQYF
j_gene: TRBJ2-5; v_gene: TRBV7-9; abundance: NA; d_gene: TRBD1; CDR3nt: TGTGCCAGCAGCTGGGACAGGGAAAGGAGAGCCCAGTACTTC; CDR3aa: CASSWDRERRAQYF
j_gene: TRBJ1-5; v_gene: TRBV5-4; abundance: NA; d_gene: NA; CDR3nt: TGTGCCAGCAGCTTGGACAGGAATCAGCCCCAGCATTTT; CDR3aa: CASSLDRNQPQHF
j_gene: TRBJ2-2; v_gene: TRBV7-9; abundance: NA; d_gene: TRBD1; CDR3nt: TGTGCCAGCAGCTCCCGGAGGGTCAGGGGGCATGGCGGGGAGCTGTTTTTT; CDR3aa: CASSSRRVRGHGGELFF
j_gene: TRBJ1-2; v_gene: TRBV30; abundance: NA; d_gene: TRBD1; CDR3nt: TGTGCCTGGAGTGTAGGGACAGGGGGCGGCTACACCTTC; CDR3aa: CAWSVGTGGGYTF
j_gene: TRBJ2-7; v_gene: TRBV7-3; abundance: NA; d_gene: NA; CDR3nt: TGTGCCAGCAGCTTATTTGGCGGGGATCTGGACGAGCAGTACTTC; CDR3aa: CASSLFGGDLDEQYF
j_gene: TRBJ2-3; v_gene: TRBV5-1; abundance: NA; d_gene: TRBD1; CDR3nt: TGCGCCAGCAGCTCGGGGACAGGGGGGTCGTCAGATACGCAGTATTTT; CDR3aa: CASSSGTGGSSDTQYF
j_gene: TRBJ1-1; v_gene: TRBV6-5; abundance: NA; d_gene: NA; CDR3nt: TGTGCCAGCAACCCGGTTGGGCTCGGGGGAGAAGCTTTCTTT; CDR3aa: CASNPVGLGGEAFF
j_gene: TRBJ2-7; v_gene: TRBV11-2; abundance: few; d_gene: NA; CDR3nt: TGTGCCAGCAGCTTAGACAGGGGCCCCTACGAGCAGTACTTC; CDR3aa: CASSLDRGPYEQYF
j_gene: TRBJ1-4; v_gene: TRBV6-6; abundance: NA; d_gene: NA; CDR3nt: TGTGCCAGCAGCACCGGGACAAAGATTGAAAAACTGTTTTTT; CDR3aa: CASSTGTKIEKLFF
j_gene: TRBJ2-1; v_gene: TRBV11-2; abundance: NA; d_gene: NA; CDR3nt: TGTGCCAGCAGCTTAGGTGTGGGGACTTTCAATGAGCAGTTCTTC; CDR3aa: CASSLGVGTFNEQFF
j_gene: TRBJ1-1; v_gene: TRBV18; abundance: NA; d_gene: NA; CDR3nt: TGTGCCAGCTCTCGCGACCGGGGGGGAGACACTGAAGCTTTCTTT; CDR3aa: CASSRDRGGDTEAFF
j_gene: TRBJ2-5; v_gene: TRBV5-1; abundance: NA; d_gene: TRBD1; CDR3nt: TGCGCCAGCAGCTTACAGGGGCAAGAGACCCAGTACTTC; CDR3aa: CASSLQGQETQYF
j_gene: TRBJ1-5; v_gene: TRBV15; abundance: NA; d_gene: NA; CDR3nt: TGTGCCACCAGCCCTAGACAGCTGGGGCGCAATCAGCCCCAGCATTTT; CDR3aa: CATSPRQLGRNQPQHF
j_gene: TRBJ1-4; v_gene: TRBV7-9; abundance: NA; d_gene: TRBD1; CDR3nt: TGTGCCAGCAGCCTACATGACAGGGCAACTAATGAAAAACTGTTTTTT; CDR3aa: CASSLHDRATNEKLFF
j_gene: TRBJ2-5; v_gene: TRBV7-2; abundance: once; d_gene: NA; CDR3nt: TGTGCCAGCAGCTCGGAGGGGGCCCTCCAAGAGACCCAGTACTTC; CDR3aa: CASSSEGALQETQYF
j_gene: TRBJ2-5; v_gene: TRBV21-1; abundance: NA; d_gene: NA; CDR3nt: TGTGCCAGCAGCGAGAGAGGGGACAGGACGCAAGAGACCCAGTACTTC; CDR3aa: CASSERGDRTQETQYF
j_gene: TRBJ2-4; v_gene: TRBV7-9; abundance: NA; d_gene: NA; CDR3nt: TGTTCCAGCAGCTTAGCATCTCGGGGGGCAGCCAAAAACATTCAGTACTTC; CDR3aa: CSSSLASRGAAKNIQYF
j_gene: TRBJ2-1; v_gene: TRBV5-8; abundance: few; d_gene: NA; CDR3nt: TGTGCCAGCAGCCCCCTGGACAGAACCTTCTACAATGAGCAGTTCTTC; CDR3aa: CASSPLDRTFYNEQFF
j_gene: TRBJ2-5; v_gene: TRBV7-9; abundance: NA; d_gene: TRBD1; CDR3nt: TGTGCCAGCAGCTTGGGACAGCGACAAGAGACCCAGTACTTC; CDR3aa: CASSLGQRQETQYF
j_gene: TRBJ2-3; v_gene: TRBV5-1; abundance: few; d_gene: TRBD2; CDR3nt: TGCGCCAGCAGCGCCCAACTAGCGGGGGACACAGATACGCAGTATTTT; CDR3aa: CASSAQLAGDTDTQYF
j_gene: TRBJ2-5; v_gene: TRBV9; abundance: NA; d_gene: NA; CDR3nt: TGTGCCAGCAGCTTCGCGGGGGCTAGGGAGACCCAGTACTTC; CDR3aa: CASSFAGARETQYF
j_gene: TRBJ2-7; v_gene: TRBV19; abundance: NA; d_gene: NA; CDR3nt: TGTGCCAGTAGTAGCACAGGGCTGGTGTCTTACTACGAGCAGTACTTC; CDR3aa: CASSSTGLVSYYEQYF
j_gene: TRBJ1-1; v_gene: TRBV5-1; abundance: NA; d_gene: TRBD1; CDR3nt: TGCGCCAGCAGCTTCCAAGACAGGGGGCTAGGAGAAGCTTTCTTT; CDR3aa: CASSFQDRGLGEAFF
j_gene: TRBJ1-2; v_gene: TRBV5-1; abundance: NA; d_gene: TRBD1; CDR3nt: TGCGCCAGCAGCTGGGGACAGGGGGCAGGTTATGGCTACACCTTC; CDR3aa: CASSWGQGAGYGYTF
j_gene: TRBJ1-5; v_gene: TRBV6-1; abundance: NA; d_gene: NA; CDR3nt: TGTGCCAGCAGTGAAATCTTACAGATTAGCAATCAGCCCCAGCATTTT; CDR3aa: CASSEILQISNQPQHF
j_gene: TRBJ1-1; v_gene: TRBV28; abundance: few; d_gene: TRBD1; CDR3nt: TGTGCCAGCAGTTTAAGGACAGGGGTTAGGACTGAAGCTTTCTTT; CDR3aa: CASSLRTGVRTEAFF
j_gene: TRBJ2-7; v_gene: TRBV4-3; abundance: NA; d_gene: TRBD2; CDR3nt: TGCGCCAGCAGCCAAGATCGCGGCGGGGGGTACGAGCAGTACTTC; CDR3aa: CASSQDRGGGYEQYF
j_gene: TRBJ2-1; v_gene: TRBV11-3; abundance: NA; d_gene: TRBD2; CDR3nt: TGTGCCAGCAGCTTAAGACTAGCCTGGGATGAGCAGTTCTTC; CDR3aa: CASSLRLAWDEQFF
j_gene: TRBJ1-1; v_gene: TRBV19; abundance: few; d_gene: NA; CDR3nt: TGTGCCAGTAGGAACGCCGGGGACACTGAAGCTTTCTTT; CDR3aa: CASRNAGDTEAFF
j_gene: TRBJ2-3; v_gene: TRBV7-2; abundance: NA; d_gene: NA; CDR3nt: TGTGCCAGCAGCTTAATCACCAAGCCTAGCACAGATACGCAGTATTTT; CDR3aa: CASSLITKPSTDTQYF
j_gene: TRBJ2-5; v_gene: TRBV5-4; abundance: NA; d_gene: TRBD1; CDR3nt: TGTGCCAGCAGCCCGGACAGGGAAGAGACCCAGTACTTC; CDR3aa: CASSPDREETQYF